The 8 T cell receptor beta chains reported below all come from one sample, sequenced in a study of CD8 T cells in ankylosing spondylitis. TCRdb passed the 5' RACE reads through MiXCR, listing each CDR3 protein once. The sample has around 390,000 distinct CDR3 sequences; around 22% are singletons. For these receptors, no antigen is known. Study-wide points: Apparently characteristic of ankylosing spondylitis blood was a TCR beta motif (under ten highly homologous variants).

The sequencing input was blood, either unsorted or a sorted T cell fraction (not recorded which). The receptors here all came from a male donor with ankylosing spondylitis.

This chain connects TRBV5-1 to TRBJ2-1, with D possibly matching TRBD1 (5 bases). V was shortened by 4 bases and J by 8 bases, with 10 bases between the two germline ends. The CDR3 covers 12 residues. The germline V gene has CDR1 SGHRS and CDR2 YFSETQ. In nucleotides, the CDR3 is TGCGCCAGCAGCCTTCAGGGTTATGAGCAGTTCTTC. This encodes CASSLQGYEQFF.

The CDR3 spells CASSQSQTSGSRRYEQYF. CDR3 sequence (DNA): TGCGCCAGCAGCCAATCCCAGACTAGCGGATCCCGACGCTACGAGCAGTACTTC. The V call is TRBV4-1, the J call TRBJ2-7; 9 bases fit TRBD2. V lost 2 bases to trimming and J lost 3 bases; unmatched junction nucleotides: 14. The CDR3 has 18 amino acids. Germline V gene data show CDR1 as MGHRA and CDR2 as YSYEKL.

This sequence joins TRBV7-3 and TRBJ2-2, with D unclear. The CDR3 contains 14 residues. The germline V gene encodes CDR1 SGHTA and CDR2 FQGTGA. V dropped 2 bases and J dropped 2 bases, with 6 bases sitting between them. CDR3 in DNA: TGTGCCAGCAGCTTAGCCCACAACACCGGGGAGCTGTTTTTT. As protein: CASSLAHNTGELFF.

The genes are TRBV6-1 and TRBJ2-7, with 10 bases aligning to TRBD1. Looked up from germline, CDR1 is MNHNS and CDR2 is SASEGT. The V gene end was trimmed by 3 bases and the J gene end by 0 bases; junction bases not matched to a gene: 5. This CDR3 region has 16 residues. The CDR3 DNA sequence: TGTGCCAGCAGTGATTTTGGGGACAGGGGCTCCTACGAGCAGTACTTC. Amino acid sequence: CASSDFGDRGSYEQYF.

J is TRBJ1-2 and V is TRBV5-5; D is ambiguous. The CDR3 consists of 13 residues. Germline V CDR1 and CDR2: SGHKS, YYEKEE (reference sequence). V lost 0 bases, J lost 8 bases, and 11 bases lay in between. The chain's CDR3 is CASSLDSLKGYTF. CDR3 coding DNA: TGTGCCAGCAGCTTGGACAGTCTAAAAGGCTACACCTTC. Looking up the rest from reference TRBV5-5 and TRBJ1-2 gives the full variable domain: DAGVTQSPTHLIKTRGQQVTLRCSPISGHKSVSWYQQVLGQGPQFIFQYYEKEERGRGNFPDRFSARQFPNYSSELNVNALLLGDSALYLCASSLDSLKGYTFGSGTRLTVV.

V usage is TRBV20-1 and J usage is TRBJ2-7, with D perhaps TRBD2 (5 bases). The CDR3 covers 13 residues. Trimming stripped 3 bases from V and 7 bases from J, with 16 bases between. Germline assignment: CDR1 DFQATT and CDR2 SNEGSKA (reference sequence). The CDR3 loop reads CSASGAEPGEQYF. The CDR3 nucleotides are TGCAGTGCTAGCGGAGCGGAGCCGGGGGAGCAGTACTTC.

This clonotype turned up a few times. V gene TRBV7-2 combines with J gene TRBJ2-5, with 8 bases aligning to TRBD2. Trimming removed 1 base from V and 1 base from J; junction bases left unmatched: 5. This CDR3 has 16 residues. Germline CDR1 is SGHTA and CDR2 is FQGNSA. CDR3 in amino acids: CASSLVASGFQETQYF. The CDR3 DNA reads as TGTGCCAGCAGCTTAGTGGCTAGCGGGTTCCAAGAGACCCAGTACTTC.

The sample holds many counts of this clonotype. CDR3 residues: CSASGRGLYSISYEQYF. DNA of the CDR3: TGCAGTGCTAGCGGCAGGGGGCTGTATTCAATCTCCTACGAGCAGTACTTC. The V gene is TRBV20-1, the J gene TRBJ2-7, with 8 bases identical to TRBD1. The CDR3 runs to 17 residues. CDR1 is DFQATT, CDR2 SNEGSKA, per germline (reference sequence). The junction had 13 bases not matched to a gene; V was cut back by 3 bases and J by 0 bases.